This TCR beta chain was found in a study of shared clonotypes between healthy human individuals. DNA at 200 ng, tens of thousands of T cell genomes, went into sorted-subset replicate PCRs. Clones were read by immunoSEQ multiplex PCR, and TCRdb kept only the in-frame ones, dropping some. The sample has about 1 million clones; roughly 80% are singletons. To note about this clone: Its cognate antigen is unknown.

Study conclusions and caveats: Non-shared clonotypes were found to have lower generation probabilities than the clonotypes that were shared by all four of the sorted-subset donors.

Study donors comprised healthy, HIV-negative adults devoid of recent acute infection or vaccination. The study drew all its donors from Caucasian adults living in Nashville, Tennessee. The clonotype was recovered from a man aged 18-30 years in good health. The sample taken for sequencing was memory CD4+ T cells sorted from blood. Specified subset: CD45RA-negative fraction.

CDR3 bases: TGTGCCAGCAGCTGGACTAGCGGGGGCCCTAATGAGCAGTTCTTC. Protein: CASSWTSGGPNEQFF. The rearrangement uses TRBV7-9 and TRBJ2-1; 13 nucleotides line up with TRBD2. Germline V gene lookup returns CDR1 SEHNR and CDR2 FQNEAQ (reference sequence). The V and J ends lost 4 bases and 7 bases, in that order; junction bases with no gene match: 4. This CDR3 region has 15 residues.